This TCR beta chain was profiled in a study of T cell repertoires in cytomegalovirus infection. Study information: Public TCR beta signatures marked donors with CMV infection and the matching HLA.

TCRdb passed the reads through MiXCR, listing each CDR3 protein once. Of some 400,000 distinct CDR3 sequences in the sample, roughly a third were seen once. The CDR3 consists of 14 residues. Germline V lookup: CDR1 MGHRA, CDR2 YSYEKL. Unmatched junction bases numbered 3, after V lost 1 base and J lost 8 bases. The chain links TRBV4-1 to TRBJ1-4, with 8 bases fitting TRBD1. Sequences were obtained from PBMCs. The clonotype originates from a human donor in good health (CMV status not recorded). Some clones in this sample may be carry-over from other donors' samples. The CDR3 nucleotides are TGCGCCAGCAGCCAAGGAAACAGGGGGGAAAAACTGTTTTTT. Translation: CASSQGNRGEKLFF.